This passage covers 12 T cell receptor beta chains from one sample sequenced in a study of glioma-infiltrating T cells. Amplification of TCR alpha and beta CDR3 regions from RNA used iRepertoire nested multiplex PCR. Each CDR3 protein gets one entry after TCRdb re-called the multiplex PCR reads with MiXCR. Seen here are tens of thousands of distinct CDR3 sequences, about a quarter observed once, and the top ten hold 5.5% to 7.5%. Sequenced input: glioma tissue, nonneoplastic brain tissue, or PBMCs (not recorded which). Source of these receptors: a human donor with low-grade glioma or glioblastoma, undergoing nonglioma brain surgery, or in good health (not recorded which).

The chain carries TRBV18 and TRBJ2-5; a weak D match, TRBD2 (5 bases). Between the trimmed V and J ends, which lost 0 bases and 5 bases, there was a span of 13 bases. CDR1 is KGHSH, CDR2 LQKENI, per germline. This CDR3 has 15 amino acids. CDR3 sequence (DNA): TGTGCCAGCTCACCACCCAGCACTAGTTGGGAGACCCAGTACTTC. It encodes CASSPPSTSWETQYF.

The J gene is TRBJ1-2, the V gene TRBV3-1; D gene unclear. The CDR3 loop spans 12 amino acids. Germline lookup yields CDR1 LGHDT and CDR2 YNNKEL (reference sequence). V was trimmed by 1 base and J by 4 bases, leaving 4 bases between them. The CDR3 DNA is TGTGCCAGCAGCCAAGGGATCTATGGCTACACCTTC. Its protein is CASSQGIYGYTF.

As concerns this clonotype: It may be a read error: a sequence one base away is much more abundant. The gene calls are TRBV4-1 and TRBJ2-7; D remains ambiguous. The V gene's germline CDR1 is MGHRA and CDR2 YSYEKL. The length of the CDR3 is 13 residues. Here the CDR3 reads CAISQDPRHEQYF. CDR3 coding DNA: TGCGCCATCAGCCAAGATCCCAGACACGAGCAGTACTTC.

This clonotype was seen repeatedly, ten times or more. The CDR3 DNA sequence: TGTGCCAGCAGACCGGGACTTTCGGAGTGGGAGACCCAGTACTTC. Translated, it gives CASRPGLSEWETQYF. The rearrangement joins TRBV6-1 to TRBJ2-5; tentatively, D is TRBD2 (6 bases). The CDR3 length is 15 residues. The ends were cut back, 6 bases at V and 5 bases at J, with 19 bases in the middle. Germline V gene lookup returns CDR1 MNHNS and CDR2 SASEGT.

This clonotype was recorded at least ten times. V is TRBV19 and J is TRBJ1-5; weak D call: TRBD1 (5 bases). From germline, CDR1 is LNHDA and CDR2 SQIVND (reference sequence). This CDR3 is built from 14 residues. The V end lost 6 bases, the J end lost 3 bases, and 12 bases lay between the germline ends. The chain's CDR3 is CASSRTSPNQPQHF. CDR3 sequence (DNA): TGTGCCAGTAGCAGGACATCCCCCAATCAGCCCCAGCATTTT.

Regarding this clonotype: A much bigger clone sits one base away, suggesting this may be a read error. The rearrangement uses TRBV15 and TRBJ2-1; D ambiguous. The CDR3 sequence is 14 residues long. The V end was cut by 6 bases, the J end by 8 bases, with 17 bases between. CDR1 and CDR2 from the germline V gene are LNHNV and YYDKDF (reference sequence). The CDR3 is CATRPPGLYDEQFF. CDR3 DNA sequence: TGTGCCACCAGGCCCCCCGGCCTTTATGATGAGCAGTTCTTC.

In this sample, this clonotype turned up many times. The V and J genes are TRBV4-1 and TRBJ1-4; 7 bases map to TRBD1. V dropped 4 bases and J dropped 7; count of bases not matched to a gene: 9. Germline CDR1 reads MGHRA; CDR2 reads YSYEKL. This CDR3 is 15 amino acids long. CDR3 in amino acids: CASSLWTGLGEKLFF. CDR3 nucleotides: TGCGCCAGCAGCCTATGGACAGGCTTAGGTGAAAAACTGTTTTTT.

Written as DNA, the CDR3 is TGTGCCAGCAGCTTAGACTTTGGAGGGTCCCCAGATACGCAGTATTTT. It encodes CASSLDFGGSPDTQYF. The rearrangement links TRBV7-8 to TRBJ2-3; D might be TRBD2 (6 bases). Per the germline V gene, CDR1 is SGHVS and CDR2 is FQNEAQ. The V end lost 1 base, the J end lost 4 bases, and 15 bases lay between the germline ends. CDR3 length: 16 amino acids.

This clonotype has at least ten counts. The V call is TRBV19, the J call TRBJ2-3; 9 positions match TRBD2. CDR3 length: 15 amino acids. V was clipped by 7 bases and J by 3 bases; unmatched bases: 8. Per the germline V gene, CDR1 is LNHDA and CDR2 is SQIVND (reference sequence). CDR3 sequence: CASTPGSGRTDTQYF. The CDR3 DNA sequence: TGTGCCAGTACCCCCGGTAGCGGGAGAACAGATACGCAGTATTTT.

This clonotype has ten or more counts. V is TRBV2 and J is TRBJ1-1, with a possible D match to TRBD1 (5 bases). V was cut by 4 bases and J by 1 base, with 7 bases left in between. The CDR3 is 13 amino acids. The germline gives CDR1 SNHLY, CDR2 FYNNEI. CDR3 sequence (DNA): TGTGCCAGCAGTGTGGACACGAACACTGAAGCTTTCTTT. Amino acids: CASSVDTNTEAFF.

This chain uses TRBV4-2 with TRBJ2-7; D is unclear. Between the trimmed V and J ends, which lost 1 base and 3 bases, there was a span of 7 bases. This CDR3 has 13 amino acids. Germline V gene data show CDR1 as LGHNA and CDR2 as YNFKEQ. CDR3 nucleotide sequence: TGTGCCAGCAGCCAAGGGGAAATCTACGAGCAGTACTTC. It encodes CASSQGEIYEQYF.

This chain joins TRBV20-1 and TRBJ2-5; D not resolved. The V and J ends lost 6 bases and 2 bases respectively, with 10 bases between them. The germline CDR1 and CDR2 sequences are DFQATT and SNEGSKA (reference sequence). This CDR3 spans 12 amino acids. The chain's CDR3 is CSAVPDQETQYF. Written as DNA, the CDR3 is TGCAGTGCCGTACCGGATCAAGAGACCCAGTACTTC.